Sequencing of this TCR beta chain was carried out in a study of T-cell reconstitution after alpha-beta-depleted transplantation in children (dated by TCRdb to 2015 to 2016). For the wider study: Using TCR repertoire profiling, the study quantitatively followed how T-cell immune reconstitution unfolded in children after TCRalphabeta/CD19-depleted allogeneic hematopoietic cell transplantation.

V drops 1 base and J drops 4 bases, leaving 14 bases in between. There are 16 amino acids in the CDR3, from cysteine to phenylalanine inclusive. Only the CDR3 region is kept as DNA, spanning 48 bases read in frame from base 1. CDR1 and CDR2 were assigned from the germline V gene as SGHVS and FQNEAQ. Preparation of the library involved PCR. The reads were generated on an Illumina HiSeq 2500. To normalize quantification of the TCRbeta repertoire, the TCR libraries were built with molecular barcoding that relied on unique molecular identifiers. The raw public reads went through TCRdb reprocessing: fastp at Q25, MiXCR clone calling, in-frame beta chains kept. Duplicate CDR3 protein sequences are folded into a single record with the most common DNA and genes. The sample table lists 190,000 or so distinct CDR3 sequences, roughly 7.5% of them with a count of one. The ten most abundant clones make up roughly 3% of the sample.

This clonotype was detected ten times or more. The antigen it binds to is not known. Per-base qualities were not stored, and no clone one base away is much larger. The sequenced sample was PBMCs from the stem cell graft donor, obtained from the stem cell graft. The chain employs TRBV7-8 and TRBJ1-5; the D gene identity is not certain. This receptor was obtained from a human donor who donated a stem cell graft to a child with Wiskott-Aldrich syndrome. CDR3 loop: CASSLGLAEGNQPQHF. The nucleotide sequence is given as TGTGCCAGCAGCTTAGGACTCGCCGAAGGGAATCAGCCCCAGCATTTT.